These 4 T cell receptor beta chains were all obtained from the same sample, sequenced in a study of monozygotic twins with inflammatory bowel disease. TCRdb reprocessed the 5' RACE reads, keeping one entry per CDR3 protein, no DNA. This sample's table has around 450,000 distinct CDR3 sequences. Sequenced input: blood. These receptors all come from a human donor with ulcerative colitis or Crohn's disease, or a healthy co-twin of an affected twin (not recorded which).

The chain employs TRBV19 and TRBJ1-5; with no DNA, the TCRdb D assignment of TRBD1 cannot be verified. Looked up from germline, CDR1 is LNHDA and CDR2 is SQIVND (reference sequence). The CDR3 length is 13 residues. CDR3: CASSISRGQPQHF.

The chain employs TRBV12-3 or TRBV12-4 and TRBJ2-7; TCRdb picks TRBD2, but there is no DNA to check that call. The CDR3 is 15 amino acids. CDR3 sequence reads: CASSPTASGGHEQYF.

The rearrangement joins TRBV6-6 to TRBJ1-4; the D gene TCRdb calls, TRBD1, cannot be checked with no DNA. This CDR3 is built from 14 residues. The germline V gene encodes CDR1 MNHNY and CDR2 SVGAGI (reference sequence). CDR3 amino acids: CASSYTGAGEKLFF.

Here the CDR3 reads CASSRRTSGYNEQFF. The J gene is TRBJ2-1, the V gene TRBV7-9; the TCRdb call, TRBD2, lacks DNA for checking. The CDR3 extends over 15 amino acids. Germline CDR1 SEHNR, CDR2 FQNEAQ (reference sequence).